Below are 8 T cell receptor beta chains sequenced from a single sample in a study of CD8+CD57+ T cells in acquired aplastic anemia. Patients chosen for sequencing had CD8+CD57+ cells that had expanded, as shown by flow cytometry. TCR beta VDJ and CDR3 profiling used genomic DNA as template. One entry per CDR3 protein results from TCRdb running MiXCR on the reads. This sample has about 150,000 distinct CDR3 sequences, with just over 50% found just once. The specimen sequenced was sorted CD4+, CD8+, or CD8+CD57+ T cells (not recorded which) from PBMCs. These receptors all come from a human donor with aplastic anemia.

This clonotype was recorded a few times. The CDR3 DNA reads TGTGCCAGCAGTTTGTGGGGGGGGAGCTATGGCTACACCTTC. Translation: CASSLWGGSYGYTF. V is TRBV27 and J is TRBJ1-2, with a weak D call TRBD1 (5 bases). Trimming stripped 3 bases from V and 4 bases from J, with 12 bases between. The germline V gene has CDR1 MNHEY and CDR2 SMNVEV (reference sequence). This CDR3 is 14 amino acids long.

The CDR3 nucleotides read TGTGCCAGTAGTGGCAGGGGCCACCAGGAAGGCGAGCAGTACTTC. This sequence encodes CASSGRGHQEGEQYF. This chain connects TRBV19 to TRBJ2-7; weak D call: TRBD1 (6 bases). V was cut by 5 bases and J by 6 bases, with 20 bases left in between. The CDR3 runs to 15 residues. The V gene's germline CDR1 is LNHDA and CDR2 SQIVND (reference sequence).

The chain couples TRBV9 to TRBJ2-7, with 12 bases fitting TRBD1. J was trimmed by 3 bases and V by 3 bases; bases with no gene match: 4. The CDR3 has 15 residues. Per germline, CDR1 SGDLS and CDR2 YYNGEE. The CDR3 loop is CASSGWDRGHYEQYF. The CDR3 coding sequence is TGTGCCAGCAGCGGCTGGGACAGGGGGCACTACGAGCAGTACTTC. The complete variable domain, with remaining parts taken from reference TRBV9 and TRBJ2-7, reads DSGVTQTPKHLITATGQRVTLRCSPRSGDLSVYWYQQSLDQGLQFLIQYYNGEERAKGNILERFSAQQFPDLHSELNLSSLELGDSALYFCASSGWDRGHYEQYFGPGTRLTVT.

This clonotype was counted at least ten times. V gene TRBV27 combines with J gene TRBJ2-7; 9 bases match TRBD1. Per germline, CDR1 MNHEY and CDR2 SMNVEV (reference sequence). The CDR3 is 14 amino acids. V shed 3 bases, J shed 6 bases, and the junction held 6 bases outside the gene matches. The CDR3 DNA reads TGTGCCAGCAGTTTCCGGGACAGGGTTGGCGAGCAGTACTTC. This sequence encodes CASSFRDRVGEQYF.

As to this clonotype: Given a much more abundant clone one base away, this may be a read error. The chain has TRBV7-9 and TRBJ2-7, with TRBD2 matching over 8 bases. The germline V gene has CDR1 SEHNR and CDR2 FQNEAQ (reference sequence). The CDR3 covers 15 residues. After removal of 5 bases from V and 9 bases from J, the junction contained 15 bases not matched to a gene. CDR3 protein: CASSTLRGAHSGQYF. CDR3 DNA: TGTGCCAGCAGCACCTTGCGGGGGGCCCACTCCGGGCAGTACTTC.

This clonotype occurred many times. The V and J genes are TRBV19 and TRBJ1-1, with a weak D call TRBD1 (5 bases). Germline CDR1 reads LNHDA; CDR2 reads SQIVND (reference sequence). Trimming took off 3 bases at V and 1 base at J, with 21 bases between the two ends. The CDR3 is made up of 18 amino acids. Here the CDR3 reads CASSIPARPGLRNTEAFF. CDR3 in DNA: TGTGCCAGTAGTATCCCAGCCAGACCGGGACTACGGAACACTGAAGCTTTCTTT.

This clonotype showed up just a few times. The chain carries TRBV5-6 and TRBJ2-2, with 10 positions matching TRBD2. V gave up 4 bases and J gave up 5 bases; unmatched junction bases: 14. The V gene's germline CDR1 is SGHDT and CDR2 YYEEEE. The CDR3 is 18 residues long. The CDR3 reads CASSHTLLAGAKTGELFF. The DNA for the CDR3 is TGTGCCAGCAGCCATACACTGCTAGCGGGGGCCAAAACCGGGGAGCTGTTTTTT.

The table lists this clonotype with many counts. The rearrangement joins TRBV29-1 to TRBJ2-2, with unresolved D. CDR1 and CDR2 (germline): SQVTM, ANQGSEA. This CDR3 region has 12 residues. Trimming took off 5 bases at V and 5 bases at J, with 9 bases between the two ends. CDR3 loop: CSVSATTGELFF. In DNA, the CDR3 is TGCAGCGTTTCGGCCACTACCGGGGAGCTGTTTTTT.